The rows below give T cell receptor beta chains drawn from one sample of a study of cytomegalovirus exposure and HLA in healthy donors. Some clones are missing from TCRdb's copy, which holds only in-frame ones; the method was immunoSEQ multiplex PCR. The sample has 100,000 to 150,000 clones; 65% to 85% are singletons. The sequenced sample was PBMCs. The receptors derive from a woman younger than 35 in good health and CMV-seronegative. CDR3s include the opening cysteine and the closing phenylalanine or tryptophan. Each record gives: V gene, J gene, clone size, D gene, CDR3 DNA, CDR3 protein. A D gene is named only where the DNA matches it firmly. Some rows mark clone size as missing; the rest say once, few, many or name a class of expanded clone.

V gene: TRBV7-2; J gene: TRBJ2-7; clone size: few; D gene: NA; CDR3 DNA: TGTGCCAGCAGCTTAGCCCCCAGCGGGCTTCCCTACGAGCAGTACTTC; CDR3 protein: CASSLAPSGLPYEQYF
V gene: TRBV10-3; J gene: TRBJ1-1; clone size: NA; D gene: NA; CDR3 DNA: TGTGCCATCACCCAACAGGGAAAGACGACTGAAGCTTTCTTT; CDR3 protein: CAITQQGKTTEAFF
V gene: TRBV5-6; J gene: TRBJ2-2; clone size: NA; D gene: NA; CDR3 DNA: TGTGCCAGCAGCTGGGGGCGGGAGTTACCCGGGGAGCTGTTTTTT; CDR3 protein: CASSWGRELPGELFF
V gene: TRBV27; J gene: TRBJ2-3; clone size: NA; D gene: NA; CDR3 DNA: TGTGCCAGCCGCAGCGGGCGAGATACGCAGTATTTT; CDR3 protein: CASRSGRDTQYF
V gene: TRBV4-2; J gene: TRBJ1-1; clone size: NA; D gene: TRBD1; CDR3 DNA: TGTGCCAGCAGCCAAGGGGGACAGCTTAACACTGAAGCTTTCTTT; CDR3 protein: CASSQGGQLNTEAFF
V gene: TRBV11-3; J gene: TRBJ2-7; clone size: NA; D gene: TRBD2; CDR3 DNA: TGTGCCAGCAGCTCATCTCTAGCGGGCCCGTCAACGTCCTACGAGCAGTACTTC; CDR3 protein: CASSSSLAGPSTSYEQYF
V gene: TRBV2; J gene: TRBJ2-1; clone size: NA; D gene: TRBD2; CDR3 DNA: TGTGCCAGCAGTGACCCGGGAGGGATCTACAATGAGCAGTTCTTC; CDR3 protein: CASSDPGGIYNEQFF
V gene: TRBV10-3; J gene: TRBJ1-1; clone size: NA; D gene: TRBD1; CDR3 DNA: TGTGCCATCACTGGGGACAGCTACACTGAAGCTTTCTTT; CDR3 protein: CAITGDSYTEAFF
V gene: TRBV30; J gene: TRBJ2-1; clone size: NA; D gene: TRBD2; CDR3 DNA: TGTGCCTGGAGTGTACGCTCGGGACTAGCGGGACGTGGGGAGCAGTTCTTC; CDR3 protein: CAWSVRSGLAGRGEQFF
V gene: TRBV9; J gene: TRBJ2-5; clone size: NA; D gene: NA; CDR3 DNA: TGTGCCAGCAGCTCGCAAACGGGAGAGCAGGAGACCCAGTACTTC; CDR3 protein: CASSSQTGEQETQYF
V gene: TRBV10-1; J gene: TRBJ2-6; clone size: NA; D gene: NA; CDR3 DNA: TGCGCCAGCAGCAAAGGCGGGGAGCCCTCTGGGGCCAACGTCCTGACTTTC; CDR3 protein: CASSKGGEPSGANVLTF
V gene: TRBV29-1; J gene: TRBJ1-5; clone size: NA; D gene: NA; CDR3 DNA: TGCAGCGTTGAAGCCGACAGAACATATCAGCCCCAGCATTTT; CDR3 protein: CSVEADRTYQPQHF
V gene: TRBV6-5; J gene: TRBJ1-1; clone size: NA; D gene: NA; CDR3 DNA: TGTGCCAGCAGCCCCGATGGAGGGAACACTGAAGCTTTCTTT; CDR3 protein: CASSPDGGNTEAFF
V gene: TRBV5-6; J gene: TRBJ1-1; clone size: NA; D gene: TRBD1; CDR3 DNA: TGTGCCAGCAGCCCTGGGACAGGGGATCCGGAAACTGAAGCTTTCTTT; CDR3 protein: CASSPGTGDPETEAFF
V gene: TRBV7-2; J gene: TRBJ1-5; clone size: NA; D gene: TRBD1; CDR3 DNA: TGTGCCAGCAGCCGGACAGGGGCTTTCAATCAGCCCCAGCATTTT; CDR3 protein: CASSRTGAFNQPQHF
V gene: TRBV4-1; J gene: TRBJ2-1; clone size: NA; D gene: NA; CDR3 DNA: TGCGCCAGCAGCCAAGATCCTAATCGGGACTCGAACAATGAGCAGTTCTTC; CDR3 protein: CASSQDPNRDSNNEQFF
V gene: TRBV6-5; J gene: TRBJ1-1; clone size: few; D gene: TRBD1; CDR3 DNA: TGTGCCAGCAGTGCCGGACAGGCGAACACTGAAGCTTTCTTT; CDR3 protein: CASSAGQANTEAFF
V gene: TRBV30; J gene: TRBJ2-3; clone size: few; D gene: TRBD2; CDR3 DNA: TGTGCCTGGAGTGTACAGAGGACTAGCGGAGGCACAGATACGCAGTATTTT; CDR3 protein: CAWSVQRTSGGTDTQYF
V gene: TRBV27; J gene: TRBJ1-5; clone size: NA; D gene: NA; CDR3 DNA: TGTGCCAGCAGAGACAGTTTCAATCAGCCCCAGCATTTT; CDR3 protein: CASRDSFNQPQHF
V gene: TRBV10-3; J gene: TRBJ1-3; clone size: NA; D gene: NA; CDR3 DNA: TGTGCCATCAGTGAATTCTCAGACTACTCTGGAAACACCATATATTTT; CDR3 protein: CAISEFSDYSGNTIYF
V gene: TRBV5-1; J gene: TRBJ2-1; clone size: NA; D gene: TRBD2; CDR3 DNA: TGCGCCAGCACGGGGACTAGCGGGAGCCATGAGCAGTTCTTC; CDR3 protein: CASTGTSGSHEQFF
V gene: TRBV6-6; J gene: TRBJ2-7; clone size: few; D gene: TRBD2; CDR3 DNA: TGTGCCAGCACTATGACTAGCGGGACCCACGAGCAGTACTTC; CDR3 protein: CASTMTSGTHEQYF
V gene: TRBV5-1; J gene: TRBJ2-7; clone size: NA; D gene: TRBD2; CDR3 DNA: TGCGCCAGCAGCTTCTCAGCGGGGTACTCCTACGAGCAGTACTTC; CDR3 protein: CASSFSAGYSYEQYF
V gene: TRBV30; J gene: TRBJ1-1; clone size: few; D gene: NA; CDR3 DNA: TGTGCCTGGATGGGGGGAAGCACTGAAGCTTTCTTT; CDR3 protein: CAWMGGSTEAFF
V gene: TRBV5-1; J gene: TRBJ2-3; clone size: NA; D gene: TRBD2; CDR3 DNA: TGCGCCAGCCCTCGGAGCGGGAGGGGCACAGATACGCAGTATTTT; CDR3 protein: CASPRSGRGTDTQYF
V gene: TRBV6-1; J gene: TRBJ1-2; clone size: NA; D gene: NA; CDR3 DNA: TGTGCCAGCAGTACAGGGTGGGGCCGCTATGGCTACACCTTC; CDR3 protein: CASSTGWGRYGYTF
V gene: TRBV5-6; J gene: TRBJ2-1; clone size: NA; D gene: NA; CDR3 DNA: TGTGCCAGCAGCCACCCCGACAGTTACAATGAGCAGTTCTTC; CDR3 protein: CASSHPDSYNEQFF
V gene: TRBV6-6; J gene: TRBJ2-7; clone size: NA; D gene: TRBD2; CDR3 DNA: TGTGCCAGCAGTTACCGCTCACTAGCGGGAGGCGAGCAGTACTTC; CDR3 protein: CASSYRSLAGGEQYF
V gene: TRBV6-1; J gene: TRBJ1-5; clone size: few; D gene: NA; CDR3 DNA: TGTGCCAGCACCGCTTTAAACAGTCAGCCCCAGCATTTT; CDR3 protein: CASTALNSQPQHF
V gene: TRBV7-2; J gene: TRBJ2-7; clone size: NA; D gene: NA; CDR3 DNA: TGTGCCAGCAGCGCCTCCTACCCGGTGAAGTACTTC; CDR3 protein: CASSASYPVKYF
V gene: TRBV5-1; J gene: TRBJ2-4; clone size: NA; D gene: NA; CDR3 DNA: TGCGCCAGCAGCACCGGACAGATGCAACGGGACATTCAGTACTTC; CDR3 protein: CASSTGQMQRDIQYF
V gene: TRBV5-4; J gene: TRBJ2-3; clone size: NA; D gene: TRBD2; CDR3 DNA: TGTGCCAGCAGCTTGGCAGGACTAGCGGGAGGGACGCAGTATTTT; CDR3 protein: CASSLAGLAGGTQYF
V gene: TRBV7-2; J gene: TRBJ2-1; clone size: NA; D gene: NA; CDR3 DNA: TGTGCCAGCAGCTTCAACCTGATAGTCAATGAGCAGTTCTTC; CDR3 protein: CASSFNLIVNEQFF
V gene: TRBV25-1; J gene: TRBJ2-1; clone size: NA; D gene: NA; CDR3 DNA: TGTGCCAGCAGTAACATCAATGAGCAGTTCTTC; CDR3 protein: CASSNINEQFF
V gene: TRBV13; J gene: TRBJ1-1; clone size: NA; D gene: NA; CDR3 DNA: TGTGCCAGCAGCTCAGTGAGGACTGAAGCTTTCTTT; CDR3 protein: CASSSVRTEAFF
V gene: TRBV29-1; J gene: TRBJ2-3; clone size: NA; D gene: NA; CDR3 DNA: TGCAGCGTTGAAAAAGGAGGCGGAGGGACAGATACGCAGTATTTT; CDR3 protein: CSVEKGGGGTDTQYF
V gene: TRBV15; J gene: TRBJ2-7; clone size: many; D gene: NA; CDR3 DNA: TGTGCCACCAGCAGGGACAAGGCCTCCTACGAGCAGTACTTC; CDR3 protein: CATSRDKASYEQYF
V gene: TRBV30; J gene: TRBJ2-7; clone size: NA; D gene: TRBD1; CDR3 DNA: TGTGCCTGGAGTCCTTGGGACAGGGCGACCTACGAGCAGTACTTC; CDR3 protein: CAWSPWDRATYEQYF
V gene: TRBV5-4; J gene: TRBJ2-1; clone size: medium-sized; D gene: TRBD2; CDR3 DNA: TGTGCCAGCAGCTTGGGACTAGCGGGTCTCCAACCCTACAATGAGCAGTTCTTC; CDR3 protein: CASSLGLAGLQPYNEQFF
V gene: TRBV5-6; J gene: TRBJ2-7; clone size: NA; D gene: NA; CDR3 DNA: TGTGCCAGCACCCTAGAGGGACTCTCCTCCTACGAGCAGTACTTC; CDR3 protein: CASTLEGLSSYEQYF
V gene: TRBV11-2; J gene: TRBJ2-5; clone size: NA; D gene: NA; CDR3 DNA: TGTGCCAGCAGCCTGACCGAGGGGACCCAGTACTTC; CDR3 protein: CASSLTEGTQYF
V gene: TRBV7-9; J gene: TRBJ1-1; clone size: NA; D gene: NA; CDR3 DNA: TGTGCCAGCAGCTTGCTAGGGGGGAACACTGAAGCTTTCTTT; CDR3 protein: CASSLLGGNTEAFF
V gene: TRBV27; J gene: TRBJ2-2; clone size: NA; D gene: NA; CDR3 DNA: TGTGCCAGCAGTCCCGACCGGGAGAGAACCGGGGAGCTGTTTTTT; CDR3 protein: CASSPDRERTGELFF
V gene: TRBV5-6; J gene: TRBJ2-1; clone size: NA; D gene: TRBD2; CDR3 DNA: TGTGCCAGCAGCCCTGGACTAGCGGGAGGTGAGCAGTTCTTC; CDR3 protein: CASSPGLAGGEQFF
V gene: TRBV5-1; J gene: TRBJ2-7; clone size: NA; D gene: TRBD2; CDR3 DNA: TGCGCCAGCAGCCTTGGGACTAGCGGACTCTACGAGCAGTACTTC; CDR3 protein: CASSLGTSGLYEQYF
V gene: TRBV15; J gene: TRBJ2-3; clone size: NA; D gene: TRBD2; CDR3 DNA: TGTGCCACCAGCAGCCTAGCGGGAGCCATCCGGTCCACAGATACGCAGTATTTT; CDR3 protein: CATSSLAGAIRSTDTQYF
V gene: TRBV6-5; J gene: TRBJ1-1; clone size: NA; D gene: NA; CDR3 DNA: TGTGCCAGCAGTTTTCTACAGGGGAACACTGAAGCTTTCTTT; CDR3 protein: CASSFLQGNTEAFF
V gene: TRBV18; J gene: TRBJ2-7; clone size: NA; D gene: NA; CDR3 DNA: TGTGCCAGCTCACCGGAGACCTACGAGCAGTACTTC; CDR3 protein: CASSPETYEQYF